What follows are 27 T cell receptor beta chains derived from one specimen sequenced in a study of beta chain features in type 1 diabetes. Every bit of the isolated RNA underwent reverse transcription, so sequencing read expressed TCRB transcripts. TCRdb's table, derived via immunoSEQ multiplex PCR, lists solely in-frame clones and lacks some. The table shows roughly 450,000 clones, with approximately 15% occurring only once. The specimen was naive CD4+ T cells from blood. The receptors here all came from a man under 40 in good health.

The sample holds a few counts of this clone. The V and J genes are TRBV25-1 and TRBJ2-7; 10 bases agree with TRBD1. This CDR3 region has 14 residues. Trimming removed 4 bases from V and 5 bases from J; junction bases left unmatched: 5. CDR1 MGHDK and CDR2 SYGVNS come from the germline V gene. CDR3 DNA sequence: TGTGCCAGCAGTGTGACAGGGGGCCGGGACGAGCAGTACTTC. The encoded protein is CASSVTGGRDEQYF.

This clone was counted only a few times. The chain has TRBV27 and TRBJ1-4; possible D gene TRBD1, 6 bases. V lost 0 bases and J lost 1, with 15 bases in between. The CDR3 totals 18 residues. The germline CDR1 and CDR2 sequences are MNHEY and SMNVEV (reference sequence). This chain's CDR3 is CASSLSFTGFGTNEKLFF. For the CDR3, the DNA is TGTGCCAGCAGTTTATCGTTCACAGGGTTTGGAACTAATGAAAAACTGTTTTTT.

This clone has only a few counts. This chain links TRBV6-5 with TRBJ2-5, with D possibly matching TRBD1 (7 bases). This CDR3 comprises 15 residues. Deletions cut 4 bases from V and 5 bases from J, with 17 bases between. Per germline, CDR1 MNHEY and CDR2 SVGAGI. CDR3 bases: TGTGCCAGCAGTTCAGACAGGGTTCGGGGGGAGACCCAGTACTTC. Amino acid sequence: CASSSDRVRGETQYF.

The V and J genes are TRBV19 and TRBJ2-5; D gene ambiguous. V lost 3 bases and J lost 5, with 7 bases in between. Germline assignment: CDR1 LNHDA and CDR2 SQIVND (reference sequence). This CDR3 is 12 amino acids long. The CDR3: CASSIFGETQYF. CDR3 coding DNA: TGTGCCAGTAGTATCTTCGGGGAGACCCAGTACTTC.

This clone was counted only a few times. V is TRBV6-5 and J is TRBJ2-3, with D hard to call. Per the germline V gene, CDR1 is MNHEY and CDR2 is SVGAGI. The CDR3 covers 14 residues. V lost 0 bases and J lost 4, with 8 bases in between. The CDR3 loop is CASSYSGQPDTQYF. CDR3 coding DNA: TGTGCCAGCAGTTACTCAGGCCAGCCAGATACGCAGTATTTT.

This chain links TRBV29-1 with TRBJ1-5; D not certain. Deletions cut 4 bases from V and 3 bases from J, with 7 bases between. The V gene's germline CDR1 is SQVTM and CDR2 ANQGSEA. The CDR3 covers 12 residues. The CDR3 spells CSVGALNQPQHF. The CDR3 bases are TGCAGCGTTGGGGCCCTCAATCAGCCCCAGCATTTT.

There are a few counts of this clone. The CDR3 nucleotides read TGTGCCAGCGGAAGGCGGGGGGTCCAAGAGACCCAGTACTTC. This codes for CASGRRGVQETQYF. The chain is built from TRBV7-2 and TRBJ2-5; the match to TRBD2 covers 8 bases. The J segment lost 1 base and the V segment lost 8 bases, leaving 6 bases of the junction unmatched. The length of the CDR3 is 14 residues. Looked up from germline, CDR1 is SGHTA and CDR2 is FQGNSA. Full variable domain (rest looked up from reference TRBV7-2 and TRBJ2-5): GAGVSQSPSNKVTEKGKDVELRCDPISGHTALYWYRQSLGQGLEFLIYFQGNSAPDKSGLPSDRFSAERTGGSVSTLTIQRTQQEDSAVYLCASGRRGVQETQYFGPGTRLLVL.

The V call is TRBV18, the J call TRBJ2-7; D unclear. Trimming removed 0 bases from V and 2 bases from J, with 8 bases in between. CDR1 is KGHSH and CDR2 is LQKENI in the germline V gene. The CDR3 has 14 residues. Here the CDR3 reads CASSPPSRPYEQYV. In DNA form, the CDR3 reads TGTGCCAGCTCACCACCGTCTCGGCCCTACGAGCAGTACGTC.

This rearrangement joins TRBV6-5 to TRBJ2-7; TRBD1 agrees at 8 bases. There are 13 residues in the CDR3. J was trimmed by 2 bases and V by 5 bases; bases with no gene match: 2. The germline gives CDR1 MNHEY, CDR2 SVGAGI. In nucleotides, the CDR3 is TGTGCCAGCAGTAGGACAGGGACCTACGAGCAGTACGTC. This sequence encodes CASSRTGTYEQYV.

This rearrangement joins TRBV19 to TRBJ1-2; TRBD1 matches 9 bases. CDR3 length: 17 residues. Trimming removed 5 bases from V and 8 bases from J; junction bases left unmatched: 18. From germline, CDR1 is LNHDA and CDR2 SQIVND (reference sequence). DNA for the CDR3: TGTGCCAGTAGTCCCAGTAGTCGGGGACAGGGAGGAAGAGGCTACACCTTC. It translates to CASSPSSRGQGGRGYTF.

The chain joins TRBV5-6 to TRBJ2-3, with 13 bases that match TRBD2. This CDR3 contains 15 residues. Germline assignment: CDR1 SGHDT and CDR2 YYEEEE. The V gene end was trimmed by 4 bases and the J gene end by 5 bases; junction bases not matched to a gene: 4. Here the CDR3 reads CASSPLAGGQDTQYF. The CDR3 region has the DNA TGTGCCAGCAGCCCACTAGCGGGAGGGCAAGATACGCAGTATTTT.

The chain carries TRBV5-4 and TRBJ2-2; a possible D gene is TRBD1 (6 bases). The germline V and J ends were trimmed by 5 bases and 2 bases, with 16 bases remaining between them. The CDR3 consists of 16 residues. The germline V gene encodes CDR1 SGHNT and CDR2 YYREEE (reference sequence). CDR3 nucleotides: TGTGCCAGCAGTATTCGTCACAGGGCCAACACCGGGGAGCTGTTTTTT. Residues: CASSIRHRANTGELFF.

The chain links TRBV19 to TRBJ2-2, with 13 bases aligning to TRBD2. From germline, CDR1 is LNHDA and CDR2 SQIVND (reference sequence). With 4 bases clipped from V and 3 bases from J, the junction kept 8 bases outside the gene matches. The CDR3 sequence is 18 residues long. The CDR3 here is CASSTSGTSGAYTGELFF. The CDR3 coding sequence is TGTGCCAGTAGTACCTCCGGGACTAGCGGGGCTTACACCGGGGAGCTGTTTTTT.

The chain links TRBV14 to TRBJ2-1, with 8 bases fitting TRBD2. The CDR3 is 14 amino acids. CDR1 and CDR2 from the germline V gene are SGHDN and FVKESK. V shed 4 bases and J 10 bases; nucleotides not matched to a gene: 9. CDR3: CASSPGTSRREQFF. In DNA, the CDR3 is TGTGCCAGCAGCCCCGGGACTAGTCGGAGGGAGCAGTTCTTC.

The CDR3 protein is CASSPDLAGGTDTQYF. For the CDR3, the DNA is TGTGCCAGCAGCCCCGACCTAGCGGGGGGCACAGATACGCAGTATTTT. The gene calls are TRBV7-7 and TRBJ2-3, with TRBD2 identical over 10 bases. CDR1 is SSHAT and CDR2 is FNYEAQ in the germline V gene (reference sequence). With V trimmed by 5 bases and J by 1 base, 6 bases remained unmatched. The CDR3 consists of 16 residues.

In its sample, this clone was seen a few times. V gene TRBV2 combines with J gene TRBJ2-5; no firm D call. Trimming removed 6 bases from V and 3 bases from J, with 11 bases in between. This CDR3 region has 13 residues. Looked up from germline, CDR1 is SNHLY and CDR2 is FYNNEI. For the CDR3, the DNA is TGTGCCAGCAGACTGACTCGGGAAGAGACCCAGTACTTC. Amino acids: CASRLTREETQYF.

This rearrangement joins TRBV4-3 to TRBJ2-3; perhaps TRBD1 as D (6 bases). CDR1 is LGHNA and CDR2 is YSLEER in the germline V gene. Trimming removed 1 base from V and 1 base from J, with 12 bases in between. The CDR3 is 16 amino acids. In nucleotides, the CDR3 is TGCGCCAGCAGCCAAGGAATGGCAGGGGGCACAGATACGCAGTATTTT. Translating gives CASSQGMAGGTDTQYF.

The gene calls are TRBV29-1 and TRBJ2-5, with a weak D call TRBD2 (5 bases). This CDR3 comprises 12 residues. CDR1 and CDR2 (germline): SQVTM, ANQGSEA. The germline V and J ends were trimmed by 0 bases and 7 bases, with 9 bases remaining between them. CDR3 in DNA: TGCAGCGTTGAAGAGAGGGCGGTGACCCAGTACTTC. Its protein product is CSVEERAVTQYF.

The rearrangement uses TRBV7-3 and TRBJ2-3; 10 nucleotides align to TRBD2. The V gene's germline CDR1 is SGHTA and CDR2 FQGTGA. Trimming cost V 4 bases and J 1 base; bases outside gene matches: 2. The CDR3 sequence is 15 residues long. The CDR3 DNA sequence: TGTGCCAGCAGCTCAGGGACTAGCGGCACAGATACGCAGTATTTT. This sequence encodes CASSSGTSGTDTQYF.

This clone came up a few times. The chain carries TRBV14 and TRBJ2-3; TRBD2 agrees at 8 bases. The CDR3 sequence is 18 residues long. Germline V gives CDR1 SGHDN, CDR2 FVKESK. J lost 4 bases, V lost 8 bases, and 20 bases had no gene match. The CDR3 DNA sequence: TGTGCCAGCTTGAGAGCGCTAGCGGGCCACCAAACCCCAGATACGCAGTATTTT. It is translated as CASLRALAGHQTPDTQYF.

The chain has TRBV2 and TRBJ2-1; the D is unclear. Trimming removed 7 bases at V and 3 bases at J, with 10 bases between. The CDR3 is 13 residues long. In germline, CDR1 is SNHLY, CDR2 FYNNEI. The CDR3 is CASTRYLYNEQFF. CDR3 nucleotides: TGTGCCAGCACTCGCTACCTCTACAATGAGCAGTTCTTC.

The gene calls are TRBV4-1 and TRBJ2-1; TRBD2 might be the D (5 bases). The V end was cut by 2 bases, the J end by 4 bases, with 18 bases between. This CDR3 comprises 17 residues. Germline V lookup: CDR1 MGHRA, CDR2 YSYEKL. The CDR3 is CASSQSGGRRMYNEQFF. The DNA of the CDR3 is TGCGCCAGCAGCCAAAGCGGAGGACGGAGGATGTACAATGAGCAGTTCTTC.

In its sample, this clone was seen a few times. The chain carries TRBV2 and TRBJ1-1, with D tentatively TRBD1 (5 bases). The CDR3 sequence is 13 residues long. Germline V gene lookup returns CDR1 SNHLY and CDR2 FYNNEI. Between the trimmed V and J ends, which lost 4 bases and 0 bases, there was a span of 6 bases. CDR3 DNA: TGTGCCAGCAGTGGACAGCTGAACACTGAAGCTTTCTTT. Translation gives CASSGQLNTEAFF.

For the CDR3, the DNA is TGTGCCACCAGCTCGGACAGCCAATATAGCAATCAGCCCCAGCATTTT. It codes for CATSSDSQYSNQPQHF. The chain joins TRBV15 to TRBJ1-5, with D possibly TRBD1 on 6 matching bases. The germline CDR1 and CDR2 sequences are LNHNV and YYDKDF (reference sequence). Between the trimmed V and J ends, which lost 5 bases and 0 bases, there was a span of 14 bases. The CDR3 extends over 16 amino acids.

V usage is TRBV7-2 and J usage is TRBJ2-1; TRBD2 aligns across 7 bases. The length of the CDR3 is 16 residues. The ends lost 1 base at V and 3 bases at J; junction bases unmatched: 6. CDR1 is SGHTA and CDR2 is FQGNSA in the germline V gene. The CDR3 DNA sequence: TGTGCCAGCAGCTTAGTGGCGGGAGTTGGCTACAATGAGCAGTTCTTC. This encodes CASSLVAGVGYNEQFF.

This clone was seen more than once but under ten times. This chain links TRBV18 with TRBJ2-6, with D uncertain. V dropped 3 bases and J dropped 3 bases, with 9 bases sitting between them. The length of the CDR3 is 15 residues. Germline lookup yields CDR1 KGHSH and CDR2 LQKENI. CDR3 sequence: CASSPGQIGANVLTF. DNA of the CDR3: TGTGCCAGCTCACCCGGGCAAATTGGGGCCAACGTCCTGACTTTC.

This clone showed up just a few times. Written as DNA, the CDR3 is TGTGCCAGCAGCTTAACAGGGGAAAGTGGCTACACCTTC. Translating it yields CASSLTGESGYTF. The V call is TRBV7-9, the J call TRBJ1-2, with 7 bases identical to TRBD1. CDR1 SEHNR and CDR2 FQNEAQ come from the germline V gene (reference sequence). V was pared by 2 bases and J by 7 bases, with 4 bases of the junction left unmatched. This CDR3 has 13 residues.